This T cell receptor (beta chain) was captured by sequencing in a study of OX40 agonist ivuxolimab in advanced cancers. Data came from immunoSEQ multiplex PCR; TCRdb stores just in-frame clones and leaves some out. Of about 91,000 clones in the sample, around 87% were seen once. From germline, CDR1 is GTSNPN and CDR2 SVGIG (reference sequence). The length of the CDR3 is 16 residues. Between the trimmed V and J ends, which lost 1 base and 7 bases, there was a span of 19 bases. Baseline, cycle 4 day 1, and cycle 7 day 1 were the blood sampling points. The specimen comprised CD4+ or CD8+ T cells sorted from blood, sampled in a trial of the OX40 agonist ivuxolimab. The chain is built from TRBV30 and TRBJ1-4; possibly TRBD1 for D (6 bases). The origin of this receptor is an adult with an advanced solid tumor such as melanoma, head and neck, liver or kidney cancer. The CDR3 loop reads CAWSDPGQGPLEKLFF. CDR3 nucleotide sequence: TGTGCCTGGAGTGACCCAGGCCAGGGGCCTCTTGAAAAACTGTTTTTT.